The clone carrying this T cell receptor (beta chain) was counted ten times or more. These data belong to a study of T cells after yellow fever vaccination. From the 5' RACE reads, TCRdb called clonotypes with MiXCR, one entry per CDR3 protein. This table holds about 170,000 distinct CDR3 sequences, 9.5% to 11% found once. The specimen comprised CD8+ T cells sorted from PBMCs, sampled 15 days after the yellow fever booster vaccination. The receptor was derived from a man between 18 and 29 years old who received the YFV17D yellow fever vaccine.

DNA for the CDR3: TGTGCCAGCAGCTTAGGCAGGGACCTGGAGCAGTACGTC. Protein product: CASSLGRDLEQYV. The chain joins TRBV7-2 to TRBJ2-7; D may match TRBD1 or TRBD2 (5 bases each). In germline, CDR1 is SGHTA, CDR2 FQGNSA. This CDR3 region has 13 residues. Trimming removed 1 base at V and 7 bases at J, with 11 bases between.